One and the same sample provided the 13 T cell receptor beta chains below, sequenced in a study of blood T cell repertoires in COVID-19. Profiled with immunoSEQ multiplex PCR; TCRdb holds only in-frame clones, not every one. The table lists about 190,000 clones, around 80% of them singletons, with 2.5% to 3% in the top ten. Sequencing was done on a sample of peripheral blood. Receptor source: a woman aged 80 or older with active or convalescent COVID-19.

V and J are TRBV28 and TRBJ1-2; 7 nucleotides match TRBD1. Trimming cost V 4 bases and J 1 base; bases outside gene matches: 12. Germline V gene sequence: CDR1 MDHEN, CDR2 SYDVKM. The CDR3 has 17 residues. CDR3 nucleotide sequence: TGTGCCAGCAGTTCGGTGCTGGGACAGCCGGATAACTATGGCTACACCTTC. Its translation: CASSSVLGQPDNYGYTF.

This clone was detected only a few times. The chain recombines TRBV3-1 (or the pseudogene TRBV3-2) with TRBJ1-5; 7 nucleotides align to TRBD1. Germline values: CDR1 LGHDT, CDR2 YNNKEL (reference sequence). The CDR3 sequence is 13 residues long. The V gene end was trimmed by 3 bases and the J gene end by 4 bases; junction bases not matched to a gene: 0. CDR3 in amino acids: CASSQDRNQPQHF. CDR3 DNA sequence: TGTGCCAGCAGCCAGGACAGGAATCAGCCCCAGCATTTT.

This rearrangement joins TRBV11-3 to TRBJ2-1, with TRBD1 identical over 8 bases. The ends lost 5 bases at V and 2 bases at J; junction bases unmatched: 5. The CDR3 totals 15 residues. CDR1 SGHNT and CDR2 YENEEA come from the germline V gene. The CDR3 sequence is CASSPRQGTYNEQFF. The CDR3 DNA sequence: TGTGCCAGCAGCCCGCGACAGGGGACCTACAATGAGCAGTTCTTC.

This chain joins TRBV4-2 and TRBJ1-3; D unresolved. The CDR3 extends over 15 amino acids. V dropped 4 bases and J dropped 0 bases, with 10 bases sitting between them. From germline, CDR1 is LGHNA and CDR2 YNFKEQ. The chain's CDR3 is CASSPSGSSGNTIYF. DNA of the CDR3: TGTGCCAGCAGCCCCTCCGGGAGCTCTGGAAACACCATATATTTT.

The chain uses TRBV5-1 and TRBJ2-1, with 9 bases aligning to TRBD1. Trimming took 3 bases from V and 14 from J; bases not matched to a gene: 6. The CDR3 is 12 amino acids. Germline V gene sequence: CDR1 SGHRS, CDR2 YFSETQ. In DNA, the CDR3 is TGCGCCAGCAGCTCCAACGACAGGGGGAAGTTCTTC. Translation: CASSSNDRGKFF.

Only a few counts were recorded for this clone. This chain connects TRBV19 to TRBJ2-1; no definite D call. CDR1 and CDR2 (germline): LNHDA, SQIVND (reference sequence). The CDR3 is made up of 13 amino acids. V lost 2 bases to trimming and J lost 8 bases, with 10 bases between them. CDR3 residues: CASSILFPYEQFF. The CDR3 DNA reads as TGTGCCAGTAGTATACTATTTCCCTATGAGCAGTTCTTC.

This clone appeared a single time. The chain is built from TRBV9 and TRBJ1-1, with a possible D match to TRBD1 (6 bases). The ends were cut back, 4 bases at V and 0 bases at J, with 25 bases in the middle. Germline CDR1 SGDLS, CDR2 YYNGEE. This CDR3 spans 19 amino acids. The CDR3 region has the DNA TGTGCCAGCAGCCTTACTCCTAGGGGGAGGGGCGGGATGAACACTGAAGCTTTCTTT. Amino acids: CASSLTPRGRGGMNTEAFF.

V gene TRBV20-1 combines with J gene TRBJ1-4, with D maybe TRBD1 (6 bases). Germline values: CDR1 DFQATT, CDR2 SNEGSKA (reference sequence). V shed 6 bases and J shed 13 bases, with 15 bases lying between them. The CDR3 spans 11 residues. CDR3 in amino acids: CSARAQTGLFF. In DNA form, the CDR3 reads TGCAGTGCGAGGGCACAGACAGGACTGTTTTTT.

In its sample, this clone was seen once. The V gene is TRBV5-1, the J gene TRBJ2-5, with D possibly matching TRBD1 (6 bases). Germline CDR1 reads SGHRS; CDR2 reads YFSETQ. CDR3 length: 11 residues. V was shortened by 5 bases and J by 4 bases, with 6 bases between the two germline ends. CDR3 nucleotides: TGCGCCAGCAGAGGGGGAGAGACCCAGTACTTC. It yields the protein CASRGGETQYF.

This rearrangement joins TRBV19 to TRBJ2-7; perhaps TRBD1 as D (5 bases). Trimming cost V 1 base and J 4 bases, with 8 bases left between them. Per the germline V gene, CDR1 is LNHDA and CDR2 is SQIVND (reference sequence). The CDR3 has 13 amino acids. The CDR3 DNA is TGTGCCAGTAGTATAGGGGGCGGTTACGAGCAGTACTTC. This sequence encodes CASSIGGGYEQYF.

CDR3 nucleotides: TGTGCCAGCGGCGTATCAGCAGGCGACATTCAGTACTTC. This gives the protein CASGVSAGDIQYF. The chain carries TRBV7-2 and TRBJ2-4; no reliable D call. Germline CDR1 SGHTA, CDR2 FQGNSA. The CDR3 length is 13 residues. Trimming cost V 8 bases and J 8 bases, with 16 bases left between them.

The chain combines TRBV27 with TRBJ2-1; 11 bases match TRBD2. Germline CDR1 MNHEY, CDR2 SMNVEV (reference sequence). The CDR3 is 16 amino acids. V lost 3 bases, J lost 7 bases, and 8 bases stayed unmatched. The CDR3 nucleotides are TGTGCCAGCAGTTTCGATAGCGGGGGGGCCTCGAATGAGCAGTTCTTC. Translated, it gives CASSFDSGGASNEQFF.

This chain uses TRBV14 with TRBJ1-1; 9 nucleotides agree with TRBD1. The CDR3 contains 15 residues. V lost 4 bases to trimming and J lost 4 bases; unmatched junction nucleotides: 7. Germline CDR1 SGHDN, CDR2 FVKESK. The CDR3 here is CASSPTGGWGTEAFF. CDR3 DNA sequence: TGTGCCAGCAGCCCAACAGGGGGCTGGGGCACTGAAGCTTTCTTT.